The 32 T cell receptor beta chains reported below all come from one sample, sequenced in a study of blood T cells in healthy people across ages. Alongside a J-beta primer mix, a sample-barcoded 5' primer served in a second PCR lasting about 7 to 11 cycles. TCRdb re-called the 5' RACE reads through MiXCR, storing one row per CDR3 protein. The profile shows approximately 600,000 distinct CDR3 sequences, around 54% of them singletons. Material: blood. The receptors stem from a man in his fifties or sixties in good health.

The V gene is TRBV18, the J gene TRBJ2-7; D remains ambiguous. The J call is doubtful: the DNA matches TRBJ2-5 better. CDR3 length: 15 amino acids. Germline V CDR1 and CDR2: KGHSH, LQKENI. The CDR3 DNA is TGTGCCAGCTCACCATTTAGTGACACTCAAGAGACCCAGTACTTC. Protein product: CASSPFSDTQETQYF.

This clonotype occurred a few times. V and J are TRBV6-5 and TRBJ2-5; D unresolved. Germline V gives CDR1 MNHEY, CDR2 SVGAGI. This CDR3 has 11 residues. Trimming took off 6 bases at V and 4 bases at J, with 6 bases between the two ends. CDR3 protein: CASRNLETQYF. CDR3 sequence (DNA): TGTGCCAGCAGAAATTTAGAGACCCAGTACTTC.

J is TRBJ2-7 and V is TRBV9; 9 nucleotides agree with TRBD1. V was pared by 2 bases and J by 4 bases, with 7 bases of the junction left unmatched. Germline CDR1 SGDLS, CDR2 YYNGEE. This CDR3 comprises 15 residues. CDR3 sequence (DNA): TGTGCCAGCAGCGTCCCCGGGACAGGGCTGTACGAGCAGTACTTC. Its protein product is CASSVPGTGLYEQYF. The full variable domain, with the rest looked up from reference TRBV9 and TRBJ2-7, is DSGVTQTPKHLITATGQRVTLRCSPRSGDLSVYWYQQSLDQGLQFLIQYYNGEERAKGNILERFSAQQFPDLHSELNLSSLELGDSALYFCASSVPGTGLYEQYFGPGTRLTVT.

The chain couples TRBV6-6 to TRBJ2-5, with D unclear. Trimming shortened V by 4 bases and J by 11 bases, and 17 bases separated the two germline ends. The CDR3 totals 13 residues. Germline V CDR1 and CDR2: MNHNY, SVGAGI (reference sequence). Written as DNA, the CDR3 is TGTGCCAGCAGTTCTCGCTTCTTTCCGGAGCAGTACTTC. This sequence encodes CASSSRFFPEQYF.

This clonotype was picked up many times. The chain has TRBV27 and TRBJ2-3; TRBD2 is a possible D gene (7 bases). V was trimmed by 5 bases and J by 5 bases, leaving 11 bases between them. This CDR3 comprises 13 residues. Germline V CDR1 and CDR2: MNHEY, SMNVEV (reference sequence). The CDR3 region is CASSGRGGDTQYF. CDR3 coding DNA: TGTGCCAGCAGTGGTAGGGGGGGAGATACGCAGTATTTT.

J is TRBJ2-3 and V is TRBV27; 8 bases are a match to TRBD2. The ends lost 0 bases at V and 4 bases at J; junction bases unmatched: 9. Germline assignment: CDR1 MNHEY and CDR2 SMNVEV (reference sequence). The CDR3 runs to 17 residues. CDR3 nucleotide sequence: TGTGCCAGCAGTTTATCGTTGCGGGGGGCCATCCCAGATACGCAGTATTTT. Translating it yields CASSLSLRGAIPDTQYF.

About this clonotype itself: A read error may produce the germline difference seen at one junction end. The rearrangement uses TRBV20-1 and TRBJ2-1; no firm D call. In germline, CDR1 is DFQATT, CDR2 SNEGSKA (reference sequence). The CDR3 sequence is 11 residues long. The CDR3 is CSATLVNGQFF. As DNA, the CDR3 is TGCAGTGCCACCCTTGTCAATGGGCAGTTCTTC.

This chain joins TRBV5-8 and TRBJ2-5; no definite D call. CDR1 is SGHTS, CDR2 YDEGEE, per germline. This CDR3 has 14 amino acids. Deletions cut 3 bases from V and 5 bases from J, with 14 bases between. The CDR3 region has the DNA TGTGCCAGCAGCTCGACCAGGTCCGGGGAGACCCAGTACTTC. The encoded protein is CASSSTRSGETQYF.

Notes on this clonotype: The junction differs from germline at one of its ends, possibly a read error. The chain links TRBV7-2 to TRBJ1-5; 9 bases line up with TRBD1. Germline CDR1 is SGHTA and CDR2 is FQGNSA. CDR3 size: 16 residues. In DNA form, the CDR3 reads TGTGCCAGCAGCTTACCCACCGGGACAGGGAATCAGCCCCGGCATTTT. It translates to CASSLPTGTGNQPRHF.

The chain carries TRBV11-2 and TRBJ2-7; D could derive from TRBD1 or TRBD2 (5 bases each). The germline gives CDR1 SGHAT, CDR2 FQNNGV. The V gene lost 2 bases and the J gene lost 7 bases, with 18 bases spanning the gap. The CDR3 has 15 residues. CDR3 protein: CASSLMGRTPGEQYF. The CDR3 DNA follows: TGTGCCAGCAGCTTAATGGGACGGACCCCCGGAGAGCAGTACTTC.

The chain carries TRBV10-3 and TRBJ2-7; D is uncertain. The CDR3 has 12 amino acids. Trimming removed 1 base at V and 7 bases at J, with 8 bases between. Per the germline V gene, CDR1 is ENHRY and CDR2 is SYGVKD. This CDR3 reads CAISEFDTEQYF. As DNA, the CDR3 is TGTGCCATCAGTGAGTTTGACACAGAGCAGTACTTC.

The sample holds a few counts of this clonotype. The rearrangement uses TRBV3-1 and TRBJ2-1, with D unclear. CDR1 is LGHDT and CDR2 is YNNKEL in the germline V gene (reference sequence). The CDR3 extends over 14 amino acids. With 4 bases removed from V and 7 bases from J, the gap between germline ends came to 14 bases. The CDR3 nucleotides are TGTGCCAGCAGCCGCCGTGAGGTCTCGAATGAGCAGTTCTTC. Translating it yields CASSRREVSNEQFF.

The chain combines TRBV6-6 with TRBJ1-4; D uncertain. Germline CDR1 is MNHNY and CDR2 is SVGAGI (reference sequence). CDR3 length: 12 residues. V gave up 7 bases and J gave up 5 bases, with 8 bases separating them. The DNA of the CDR3 is TGTGCCAGCACCAGACCCAATGAAAAACTGTTTTTT. It encodes CASTRPNEKLFF.

This chain uses TRBV10-2 with TRBJ2-7; 7 positions agree with TRBD2. The V gene's germline CDR1 is WSHSY and CDR2 SAAADI. This CDR3 has 12 amino acids. V shed 8 bases, J shed 4 bases, and the junction held 5 bases outside the gene matches. DNA for the CDR3: TGCGCCAGCTCGGCTAGCGGTTACGAGCAGTACTTC. Translation: CASSASGYEQYF.

The chain carries TRBV7-8 and TRBJ2-7; 9 bases line up with TRBD1. Germline CDR1 reads SGHVS; CDR2 reads FQNEAQ. With 5 bases clipped from V and 2 bases from J, the junction kept 7 bases outside the gene matches. The CDR3 runs to 15 residues. The CDR3, as DNA: TGTGCCAGCAGCATCCTCAGGACAGGGGCCTACGAGCAGTACTTC. Its protein product is CASSILRTGAYEQYF.

The chain carries TRBV7-9 and TRBJ2-7, with 8 positions matching TRBD2. Trimming took 5 bases from V and 4 from J; bases not matched to a gene: 10. Germline V gene sequence: CDR1 SEHNR, CDR2 FQNEAQ (reference sequence). CDR3 length equals 15 residues. The DNA of the CDR3 is TGTGCCAGCAGCCCGGCGGGGGGTGCCGGTTACGAGCAGTACTTC. It codes for CASSPAGGAGYEQYF.

In this sample, this clonotype turned up a few times. The genes are TRBV6-1 and TRBJ2-7, with TRBD1 as a possible D gene (5 bases). CDR3 length: 16 residues. V gave up 3 bases and J gave up 0 bases, with 15 bases separating them. Germline V gene lookup returns CDR1 MNHNS and CDR2 SASEGT. The CDR3 is CASSDLLSTVSYEQYF. The DNA of the CDR3 is TGTGCCAGCAGTGACCTCCTTTCGACAGTCTCCTACGAGCAGTACTTC.

The chain combines TRBV29-1 with TRBJ2-1; D call uncertain. Germline V gives CDR1 SQVTM, CDR2 ANQGSEA. The CDR3 is made up of 16 amino acids. Deletions cut 5 bases from V and 5 bases from J, with 22 bases between. The CDR3 DNA reads TGCAGCGTTAGGGAAAAGGCTTCTAACCGACACAATGAGCAGTTCTTC. Its protein is CSVREKASNRHNEQFF.

V usage is TRBV28 and J usage is TRBJ2-4; D gene ambiguous. The CDR3 extends over 17 amino acids. The V end lost 2 bases, the J end lost 0 bases, and 14 bases lay between the germline ends. Germline loops: CDR1 MDHEN, CDR2 SYDVKM. The DNA for the CDR3 is TGTGCCAGCAGTTTAGGTAGCCTCCCCCAAGCCAAAAACATTCAGTACTTC. It codes for CASSLGSLPQAKNIQYF.

The chain couples TRBV12-3 or TRBV12-4 to TRBJ2-7; TRBD1 agrees at 8 bases. The CDR3 extends over 15 amino acids. With 4 bases clipped from V and 2 bases from J, the junction kept 7 bases outside the gene matches. CDR3 protein: CASSSLDRATYEQYF. Written as DNA, the CDR3 is TGTGCCAGCAGTTCGCTGGACAGGGCTACCTACGAGCAGTACTTC.

In its sample, this clonotype was seen a few times. A much larger clone differs from this one at a single base, so this may be a read error. V and J are TRBV12-3 or TRBV12-4 and TRBJ2-3, with D tentatively TRBD2 (7 bases). The V and J ends lost 8 bases and 5 bases respectively, with 17 bases between them. The CDR3 runs 14 residues. The CDR3 bases are TGTGCCAGCCATGGTGGGGGGGGCGGAGATACGCAGTATTTT. It encodes CASHGGGGGDTQYF.

In its sample, this clonotype was seen a few times. The genes are TRBV7-2 and TRBJ2-7; 10 nucleotides agree with TRBD2. V was clipped by 5 bases and J by 2 bases; unmatched bases: 6. CDR3 length equals 15 residues. Per germline, CDR1 SGHTA and CDR2 FQGNSA. CDR3 in amino acids: CASSGSGGVAYEQYF. In nucleotides, the CDR3 is TGTGCCAGCAGCGGAAGCGGGGGGGTCGCCTACGAGCAGTACTTC.

The rearrangement joins TRBV12-3 or TRBV12-4 to TRBJ2-3; D remains unclear. The ends were cut back, 3 bases at V and 4 bases at J, with 8 bases in the middle. The CDR3 consists of 13 residues. The CDR3 protein is CASSLRIPDTQYF. For the CDR3, the DNA is TGTGCCAGCAGTTTGAGGATCCCAGATACGCAGTATTTT.

This clonotype occurred a few times. The V and J genes are TRBV29-1 and TRBJ2-1; 11 bases line up with TRBD1. Germline values: CDR1 SQVTM, CDR2 ANQGSEA. With V trimmed by 3 bases and J by 8 bases, 6 bases remained unmatched. The CDR3 has 14 amino acids. The DNA of the CDR3 is TGCAGCGTTGATGGGACAGGGGGGGGCGATGAGCAGTTCTTC. Amino acids: CSVDGTGGGDEQFF.

V gene TRBV24-1 combines with J gene TRBJ2-3, with D uncertain. CDR3 length equals 14 residues. Trimming removed 3 bases at V and 2 bases at J, with 8 bases between. Per the germline V gene, CDR1 is KGHDR and CDR2 is SFDVKD. CDR3 sequence: CATSDSSFTDTQYF. CDR3 nucleotide sequence: TGTGCCACCAGTGATAGCAGTTTCACAGATACGCAGTATTTT.

The rearrangement links TRBV20-1 to TRBJ2-3, with 7 bases fitting TRBD2. CDR3 length: 14 amino acids. Germline trimming cut 4 bases from V and 5 bases from J; bases unmatched to any gene: 9. The germline CDR1 and CDR2 sequences are DFQATT and SNEGSKA (reference sequence). For the CDR3, the DNA is TGCAGTGCTATTGGGACCGGCGGGGGAGATACGCAGTATTTT. It encodes CSAIGTGGGDTQYF.

This clonotype was seen a handful of times. The chain recombines TRBV12-3 or TRBV12-4 with TRBJ2-1; 14 bases fit TRBD2. There are 18 residues in the CDR3. The V segment lost 5 bases and the J segment 1 base; nucleotides outside the gene matches: 7. CDR3 residues: CASSPGLAGGLSYNEQFF. The CDR3 DNA follows: TGTGCCAGCAGTCCTGGACTAGCGGGGGGCCTTTCCTACAATGAGCAGTTCTTC.

The chain combines TRBV7-2 with TRBJ1-1; the match to TRBD1 covers 8 bases. The CDR3 runs to 13 residues. V was pared by 8 bases and J by 4 bases, with 6 bases of the junction left unmatched. In germline, CDR1 is SGHTA, CDR2 FQGNSA. The CDR3 reads CASGGQGGTEAFF. CDR3 nucleotides: TGTGCCAGCGGCGGACAGGGAGGCACTGAAGCTTTCTTT.

The rearrangement links TRBV25-1 to TRBJ1-1; 8 bases match TRBD1. The CDR3 extends over 14 amino acids. The germline gives CDR1 MGHDK, CDR2 SYGVNS. After removal of 6 bases from V and 4 bases from J, the junction contained 7 bases not matched to a gene. CDR3 in amino acids: CASSAGGRLTEAFF. As DNA, the CDR3 is TGTGCCAGCAGCGCAGGGGGCCGTCTCACTGAAGCTTTCTTT.

V and J are TRBV5-1 and TRBJ2-7; the D is unclear. The CDR3 extends over 13 amino acids. V lost 0 bases to trimming and J lost 6 bases, with 10 bases between them. CDR1 is SGHRS, CDR2 YFSETQ, per germline. CDR3 protein: CASSLESTSEQYF. The CDR3 region has the DNA TGCGCCAGCAGCTTGGAGTCCACTTCCGAGCAGTACTTC.

The chain employs TRBV7-8 and TRBJ2-1, with no clear D. The ends were cut back, 0 bases at V and 6 bases at J, with 12 bases in the middle. The CDR3 consists of 15 residues. Germline-derived CDR1 and CDR2 are SGHVS and FQNEAQ. The CDR3 DNA sequence: TGTGCCAGCAGCTTAGCGCGGATTAGCATCAATGAGCAGTTCTTC. This sequence encodes CASSLARISINEQFF. Supplemented by reference TRBV7-8 and TRBJ2-1, the full variable domain reads GAGVSQSPRYKVAKRGQDVALRCDPISGHVSLFWYQQALGQGPEFLTYFQNEAQLDKSGLPSDRFFAERPEGSVSTLKIQRTQQEDSAVYLCASSLARISINEQFFGPGTRLTVL.

This chain connects TRBV27 to TRBJ2-1, with D uncertain. The CDR3 loop spans 12 amino acids. The germline V gene has CDR1 MNHEY and CDR2 SMNVEV (reference sequence). Trimming cost V 7 bases and J 5 bases, with 9 bases left between them. Here the CDR3 DNA reads TGTGCCAGCATGACTCTCAACAATGAGCAGTTCTTC. Protein product: CASMTLNNEQFF.